The clone carrying this T cell receptor (beta chain) was detected a few times. The data were taken from a study of blood T cell repertoires in COVID-19. Methods used by the authors: Amplification of reference gene primers was used by the study to estimate nucleated cell counts. Sequencing used immunoSEQ multiplex PCR; TCRdb keeps in-frame clones, though not all of them. D and trimming were read from the DNA, whereas the V and J calls and clone size are those reported in that table. The table shows tens of thousands of clones, with approximately 89% occurring only once. The TCR originated in a woman in her 70s with acute or convalescent COVID-19. The sample comprised peripheral blood.

The CDR3 reads CASSSGAGKYAFF. The CDR3 coding sequence is TGTGCCAGCAGCAGCGGGGCAGGGAAATACGCTTTCTTT. The rearrangement uses TRBV7-2 and TRBJ1-1; D perhaps matches TRBD1 (5 bases). This CDR3 contains 13 residues. CDR1 SGHTA and CDR2 FQGNSA come from the germline V gene. V was pared by 5 bases and J by 11 bases, with 18 bases between.